The 27 T cell receptor beta chains below come from one sample, sequenced in a study of shared clonotypes between healthy human individuals. Produced via immunoSEQ multiplex PCR; TCRdb's table is partial and in-frame only. The table has a few million clones, approximately 90% seen once. Specimen: naive CD4+ T cells sorted from blood. Indicated subset: CD45RA+ positively selected. The receptors stem from a man aged 18 to 30 in good health.

This chain joins TRBV30 and TRBJ2-7, with D maybe TRBD2 (6 bases). CDR3 length: 14 amino acids. Between the trimmed V and J ends, which lost 2 bases and 0 bases, there was a span of 11 bases. Germline lookup yields CDR1 GTSNPN and CDR2 SVGIG (reference sequence). The CDR3: CAWSTGGTSYEQYF. The CDR3 bases are TGTGCCTGGAGTACCGGGGGTACCTCCTACGAGCAGTACTTC.

The chain employs TRBV13 and TRBJ2-7, with D unresolved. The CDR3 runs to 18 residues. Trimming took 5 bases from V and 6 from J, leaving 29 bases between them. In germline, CDR1 is PRHDT, CDR2 FYEKMQ (reference sequence). CDR3 amino acids: CASSENQLTPGRTAEQYF. As DNA, the CDR3 is TGTGCCAGCAGCGAAAACCAGTTAACTCCTGGACGGACCGCCGAGCAGTACTTC.

This clone was detected only once. This same CDR3 is encoded by further DNA sequences in the sample. The rearrangement uses TRBV11-2 and TRBJ2-1; 12 bases align to TRBD2. Looked up from germline, CDR1 is SGHAT and CDR2 is FQNNGV. V lost 3 bases and J lost 6; bases outside the gene matches: 6. The CDR3 is made up of 16 amino acids. DNA of the CDR3: TGTGCCAGCAGCTTGGGGGGGACTAGCGGGTCCAATGAGCAGTTCTTC. It codes for CASSLGGTSGSNEQFF. Drawing the rest from reference TRBV11-2 and TRBJ2-1, the complete variable domain is EAGVAQSPRYKIIEKRQSVAFWCNPISGHATLYWYQQILGQGPKLLIQFQNNGVVDDSQLPKDRFSAERLKGVDSTLKIQPAKLEDSAVYLCASSLGGTSGSNEQFFGPGTRLTVL.

This rearrangement joins TRBV18 to TRBJ2-4; tentatively, D is TRBD2 (5 bases). V was pared by 3 bases and J by 2 bases, with 17 bases between. Germline V CDR1 and CDR2: KGHSH, LQKENI. The CDR3 has 17 amino acids. In DNA form, the CDR3 reads TGTGCCAGCTCACCGCCTCTGGGTAGCGTGTCCAAAAACATTCAGTACTTC. Its translation: CASSPPLGSVSKNIQYF.

The chain joins TRBV18 to TRBJ1-6, with TRBD1 identical over 8 bases. After removal of 3 bases from V and 4 bases from J, the junction contained 8 bases not matched to a gene. The CDR3 contains 17 residues. Germline V gene sequence: CDR1 KGHSH, CDR2 LQKENI. CDR3 DNA: TGTGCCAGCTCACCTCCCGACAGGGGACTATATAATTCACCCCTCCACTTT. Its translation: CASSPPDRGLYNSPLHF.

This clone was observed a few times. Other DNA variants within this sample encode the same CDR3. The rearrangement uses TRBV7-9 and TRBJ1-1, with 7 nucleotides matching TRBD1. This CDR3 is 11 amino acids long. J was trimmed by 8 bases and V by 5 bases; bases with no gene match: 2. Germline values: CDR1 SEHNR, CDR2 FQNEAQ (reference sequence). For the CDR3, the DNA is TGTGCCAGCAGCCGACAGGGAGAAGCTTTCTTT. Translating gives CASSRQGEAFF.

This chain uses TRBV5-1 with TRBJ2-6, with 9 bases that match TRBD1. CDR3 length: 17 residues. V shed 7 bases and J 0 bases; nucleotides not matched to a gene: 8. Germline CDR1 and CDR2: SGHRS and YFSETQ. CDR3 nucleotides: TGCGCCAGCGACTCCGGGACAGGGAACTCTGGGGCCAACGTCCTGACTTTC. Translation gives CASDSGTGNSGANVLTF.

The chain links TRBV6-1 to TRBJ2-7; TRBD2 agrees at 11 bases. The CDR3 runs 16 residues. J was trimmed by 2 bases and V by 3 bases; bases with no gene match: 6. Germline loops: CDR1 MNHNS, CDR2 SASEGT. In nucleotides, the CDR3 is TGTGCCAGCAGTGATCTGGGACTAGCGGTTCCCTACGAGCAGTACTTC. This gives the protein CASSDLGLAVPYEQYF.

In this sample, this clone turned up a few times. This sample also contains other DNA sequences that code for the same CDR3. This chain links TRBV6-6 with TRBJ1-1; TRBD1 might be the D (6 bases). Per germline, CDR1 MNHNY and CDR2 SVGAGI (reference sequence). Trimming removed 5 bases from V and 0 bases from J, with 10 bases in between. The CDR3 sequence is 14 residues long. The CDR3 loop reads CASSRTAMNTEAFF. The CDR3 DNA reads as TGTGCCAGCAGTAGGACAGCCATGAACACTGAAGCTTTCTTT.

The CDR3 DNA reads TGTGCCACCGCGGGAGGCCCGGGAGTGGACGAGCAGTACTTC. This sequence encodes CATAGGPGVDEQYF. V and J are TRBV10-3 and TRBJ2-7; 8 bases match TRBD2. Germline V gene data show CDR1 as ENHRY and CDR2 as SYGVKD. V lost 10 bases and J lost 5; bases outside the gene matches: 13. The CDR3 has 14 amino acids.

CDR3 nucleotides: TGCGCCAGCAGCCTAGCTGGGGCCGGACCAGATACGCAGTATTTT. Encoded protein: CASSLAGAGPDTQYF. The chain recombines TRBV5-1 with TRBJ2-3; D assignment may be TRBD1 or TRBD2 (5 bases each). The germline V gene encodes CDR1 SGHRS and CDR2 YFSETQ. This CDR3 comprises 15 residues. The V gene lost 4 bases and the J gene lost 4 bases, with 16 bases spanning the gap.

CDR3 region: CASSTRVAKNIQYF. The DNA of the CDR3 is TGTGCCAGCAGTACTAGAGTAGCCAAAAACATTCAGTACTTC. This rearrangement joins TRBV6-1 to TRBJ2-4; D perhaps matches TRBD2 (5 bases). V shed 5 bases and J shed 0 bases, with 8 bases lying between them. Germline V gives CDR1 MNHNS, CDR2 SASEGT. The CDR3 has 14 residues.

The rearrangement links TRBV6-5 to TRBJ1-1; D unresolved. V lost 6 bases and J 6 bases, leaving 14 bases between the germline ends. The germline gives CDR1 MNHEY, CDR2 SVGAGI. The CDR3 has 13 amino acids. In nucleotides, the CDR3 is TGTGCCAGCAGACCGGACTGGCTTTCTGAAGCTTTCTTT. It codes for CASRPDWLSEAFF.

The chain combines TRBV6-5 with TRBJ2-2, with D perhaps TRBD1 (6 bases). Germline V gene lookup returns CDR1 MNHEY and CDR2 SVGAGI. The V gene lost 2 bases and the J gene lost 4 bases, with 11 bases spanning the gap. This CDR3 is built from 15 residues. Written as DNA, the CDR3 is TGTGCCAGCAGTTACCAGGGGCATGGCACCGGGGAGCTGTTTTTT. Translated: CASSYQGHGTGELFF.

The V call is TRBV5-1, the J call TRBJ2-4; a possible D gene is TRBD1 (5 bases). The V and J ends lost 1 base and 8 bases respectively, with 19 bases between them. CDR1 and CDR2 (germline): SGHRS, YFSETQ. The CDR3 totals 16 residues. The CDR3 region is CASSLRGVSIGDIQYF. CDR3 in DNA: TGCGCCAGCAGCTTGCGCGGTGTTTCGATAGGGGACATTCAGTACTTC.

The chain carries TRBV28 and TRBJ1-2; D gene uncertain. This CDR3 region has 13 residues. V was clipped by 5 bases and J by 8 bases, with 15 bases between them. Germline values: CDR1 MDHEN, CDR2 SYDVKM. The DNA for the CDR3 is TGTGCCAGCAGTGCCGACTTTGAGCGGGGCTACACCTTC. Its translation: CASSADFERGYTF.

This chain links TRBV6-6 with TRBJ2-2; 7 bases align to TRBD1. CDR1 and CDR2 (germline): MNHNY, SVGAGI (reference sequence). The length of the CDR3 is 15 residues. V trimming: 6 bases; J trimming: 1 base; junction bases outside the gene matches: 5. CDR3 nucleotides: TGTGCCAGCAGGCAGACAGGGAGGAACACCGGGGAGCTGTTTTTT. It translates to CASRQTGRNTGELFF.

V and J are TRBV18 and TRBJ1-2; TRBD1 matches at 8 bases. The CDR3 covers 13 residues. J gave up 7 bases and V 2 bases, and 3 bases lay outside the gene matches. In germline, CDR1 is KGHSH, CDR2 LQKENI. In DNA form, the CDR3 reads TGTGCCAGCTCACCATCGGGACAGGCTGGCTACACCTTC. It specifies CASSPSGQAGYTF.

This rearrangement joins TRBV6-5 to TRBJ2-7; D could derive from TRBD1 or TRBD2 (7 bases each). V was shortened by 6 bases and J by 2 bases, with 17 bases between the two germline ends. CDR3 size: 15 residues. From germline, CDR1 is MNHEY and CDR2 SVGAGI. The CDR3 sequence: CASRLARGGPYEQYF. Written as DNA, the CDR3 is TGTGCCAGCAGACTCGCCAGGGGGGGTCCCTACGAGCAGTACTTC.

Comments on this clone: Other nucleotide sequences in the sample specify the same CDR3. The chain links TRBV5-1 to TRBJ1-2, with TRBD1 as a possible D gene (5 bases). The CDR3 covers 13 residues. Germline V gives CDR1 SGHRS, CDR2 YFSETQ. V was shortened by 4 bases and J by 5 bases, with 12 bases between the two germline ends. The CDR3 DNA reads TGCGCCAGCAGCGCTGGACAAGGATATGGCTACACCTTC. Protein sequence: CASSAGQGYGYTF. The whole variable domain, filled in from reference TRBV5-1 and TRBJ1-2, reads KAGVTQTPRYLIKTRGQQVTLSCSPISGHRSVSWYQQTPGQGLQFLFEYFSETQRNKGNFPGRFSGRQFSNSRSEMNVSTLELGDSALYLCASSAGQGYGYTFGSGTRLTVV.

V is TRBV10-3 and J is TRBJ1-4; D is unresolved. The V and J ends lost 1 base and 11 bases respectively, with 5 bases between them. Germline CDR1 ENHRY, CDR2 SYGVKD. The CDR3 sequence is 11 residues long. The CDR3 reads CAISEYGKLFF. Here the CDR3 DNA reads TGTGCCATCAGTGAGTATGGCAAACTGTTTTTT.

Concerning this clone: Other DNA sequences of this sample code for an identical CDR3. This chain connects TRBV6-6 to TRBJ1-1; D is unclear. This CDR3 region has 12 residues. Germline values: CDR1 MNHNY, CDR2 SVGAGI (reference sequence). The V end was cut by 0 bases, the J end by 8 bases, with 7 bases between. DNA for the CDR3: TGTGCCAGCAGTTACTCGAGAACGGAAGCTTTCTTT. This codes for CASSYSRTEAFF.

V usage is TRBV2 and J usage is TRBJ2-7; 10 nucleotides line up with TRBD2. Germline V gives CDR1 SNHLY, CDR2 FYNNEI. The CDR3 is 15 residues long. Trimming cost V 6 bases and J 6 bases; bases outside gene matches: 11. The CDR3 DNA is TGTGCCAGCAGCCCGGGACTAGCGCAAGGGGCCGAGCAGTACTTC. Its protein is CASSPGLAQGAEQYF.

The sample holds one count of this clone. V and J are TRBV28 and TRBJ2-1; D gene ambiguous. Trimming left V 4 bases short and J 3 bases short, with 4 bases between. Germline CDR1 and CDR2: MDHEN and SYDVKM. The length of the CDR3 is 12 residues. CDR3 residues: CASSSFYNEQFF. CDR3 bases: TGTGCCAGCAGTTCTTTCTACAATGAGCAGTTCTTC. The variable domain in full, completed from reference TRBV28 and TRBJ2-1, reads DVKVTQSSRYLVKRTGEKVFLECVQDMDHENMFWYRQDPGLGLRLIYFSYDVKMKEKGDIPEGYSVSREKKERFSLILESASTNQTSMYLCASSSFYNEQFFGPGTRLTVL.

The V and J genes are TRBV7-2 and TRBJ2-1, with 11 bases aligning to TRBD1. Germline-derived CDR1 and CDR2 are SGHTA and FQGNSA. CDR3 length: 18 amino acids. V shed 0 bases and J 10 bases; nucleotides not matched to a gene: 14. The CDR3 reads CASSLAPPKDRGREEQFF. In nucleotides, the CDR3 is TGTGCCAGCAGCTTAGCCCCCCCAAAGGACAGGGGGCGTGAAGAGCAGTTCTTC.

This clone was detected once. The chain has TRBV30 and TRBJ2-6; possibly TRBD1 or TRBD2 for D (5 bases each). This CDR3 spans 17 amino acids. Germline assignment: CDR1 GTSNPN and CDR2 SVGIG (reference sequence). Between the trimmed V and J ends, which lost 4 bases and 1 base, there was a span of 17 bases. The CDR3 DNA sequence: TGTGCCTGGACCGGGAAGGGACCTACTTCTGGGGCCAACGTCCTGACTTTC. Protein product: CAWTGKGPTSGANVLTF.

The J gene is TRBJ1-3, the V gene TRBV5-1, with D possibly matching TRBD1 (6 bases). The CDR3 consists of 15 residues. Trimming left V 1 base short and J 1 base short, with 9 bases between. Germline V gives CDR1 SGHRS, CDR2 YFSETQ. CDR3 DNA sequence: TGCGCCAGCAGCTTGACAGGGTATTCTGGAAACACCATATATTTT. It yields the protein CASSLTGYSGNTIYF.